This TCR beta chain was recorded in a study of graft-versus-host responses after intestinal transplantation. Overall study: All recipients were given anti-thymocyte globulin induction, and tacrolimus and steroids were then administered for roughly 3 years. Study-level points and caveats: Across patients carrying graft-donor T cell macrochimerism, allografts held high graft-versus-host to host-versus-graft clonal ratios. Investigators detected GvH clones in recipient marrow, with some emerging earlier in ileum or blood.

Here immunoSEQ multiplex PCR was the method, and the copy in TCRdb shows in-frame clones only, minus some. The top ten hold more than 2.5% of the sample, which has 95,000 to 150,000 clones, roughly 95% seen once. Trimming removed 4 bases at V and 4 bases at J, with 14 bases between. Germline V gene data show CDR1 as MGHRA and CDR2 as YSYEKL. This CDR3 comprises 14 residues. With regard to this clone: Its antigen is undetermined.

The sequencing here drew on unstimulated CD8+ T cells sorted from spleen or lymph node cells, taken before intestinal transplant. This TCR was sampled from a human donor who received an intestinal transplant. This chain joins TRBV4-1 and TRBJ2-7, with D perhaps given as TRBD1 or TRBD2 (6 bases each). For the CDR3, the DNA is TGCGCCAGCAGCCCCAGGACGGGGGCTTACGAGCAGTACTTC. Its translation: CASSPRTGAYEQYF.